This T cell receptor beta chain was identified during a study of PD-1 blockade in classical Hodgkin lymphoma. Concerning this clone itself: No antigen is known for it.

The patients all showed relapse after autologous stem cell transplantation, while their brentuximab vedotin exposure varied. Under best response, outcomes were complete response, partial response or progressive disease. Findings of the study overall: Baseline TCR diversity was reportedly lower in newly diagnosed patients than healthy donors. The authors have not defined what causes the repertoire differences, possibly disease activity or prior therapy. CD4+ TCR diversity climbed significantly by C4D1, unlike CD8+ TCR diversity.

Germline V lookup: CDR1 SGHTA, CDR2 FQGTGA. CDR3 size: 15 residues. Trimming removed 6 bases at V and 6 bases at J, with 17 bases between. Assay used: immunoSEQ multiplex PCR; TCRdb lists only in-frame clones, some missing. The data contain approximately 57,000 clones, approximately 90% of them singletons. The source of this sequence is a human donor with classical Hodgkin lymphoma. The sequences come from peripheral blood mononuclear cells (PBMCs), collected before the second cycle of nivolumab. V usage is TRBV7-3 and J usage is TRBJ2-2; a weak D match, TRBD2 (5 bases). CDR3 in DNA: TGTGCCAGCAGAGAGGACGGGAATAACCCCGGGGAGCTGTTTTTT. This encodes CASREDGNNPGELFF. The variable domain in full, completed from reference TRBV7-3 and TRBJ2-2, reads GAGVSQTPSNKVTEKGKYVELRCDPISGHTALYWYRQSLGQGPEFLIYFQGTGAADDSGLPNDRFFAVRPEGSVSTLKIQRTERGDSAVYLCASREDGNNPGELFFGEGSRLTVL.